This T cell receptor (beta chain) was sequenced for a study of T cells after yellow fever vaccination. TCRdb recomputed calls from the 5' RACE reads with MiXCR, one row per CDR3 protein. The sample contains 610,000 or so distinct CDR3 sequences, roughly 12% of which appear only once. There are a few counts of this clonotype. This TCR derives from a man younger than 45 who received the YFV17D yellow fever vaccine. The sample was PBMCs, taken on the day of the yellow fever booster vaccination.

CDR3 bases: TGCAGTGCTAGAGATTACAGGGGGCGCGGTTCACCCCTCCACTTT. Translation: CSARDYRGRGSPLHF. This chain joins TRBV20-1 and TRBJ1-6; 9 bases match TRBD1. The CDR3 has 15 amino acids. V was clipped by 0 bases and J by 9 bases; unmatched bases: 6. From germline, CDR1 is DFQATT and CDR2 SNEGSKA (reference sequence).